This TCR beta chain stems from a study of a mutant IDH1 vaccine in newly diagnosed glioma. Whole-study context: Radiotherapy, temozolomide, or both had been given previously, and both were given to most.

Clones were sequenced by immunoSEQ multiplex PCR, and TCRdb holds only the in-frame ones, with some missing. Of about 68,000 clones listed, about four fifths were seen once; the top ten hold about 12%. This clone was seen a single time. The antigen remains unidentified. Regarding time point: week 35, safety follow-up. Doses consisted of 300 ug of mutant IDH1 20-mer peptide each, paired with topical imiquimod. The material sequenced was PBMCs, taken from a glioma patient whose treatment included an IDH1 peptide vaccine. The clonotype originates from a young man with glioma.

This CDR3 reads CASSIGGITYNEQFF. As DNA, the CDR3 is TGTGCCAGTAGTATTGGGGGGATAACCTACAATGAGCAGTTCTTC. The chain is built from TRBV19 and TRBJ2-1; the D gene is possibly TRBD2 (6 bases). The CDR3 extends over 15 amino acids. V was clipped by 3 bases and J by 2 bases, with 11 bases between them. Germline CDR1 reads LNHDA; CDR2 reads SQIVND (reference sequence).